The sequence of this TCR beta chain was determined in a study of T cell repertoires in cytomegalovirus infection. Study as a whole: Both CMV infection and a matching HLA type were indicated by public TCR beta signatures.

The study, taken as a whole, reports: HLA-C-restricted CMV clonotypes gave the most frequent clonotype in two of eight donors. Cumulative public TCR beta family frequency identified CMV carriers with the relevant HLA.

TCRdb reanalysed the reads using MiXCR and keeps one entry per CDR3 protein. The top ten hold approximately 13% of the sample, which has just under 550,000 distinct CDR3 sequences, more than 20% seen once. This clonotype has more than one count but fewer than ten. Its antigen is not identified. CDR3 length equals 16 residues. V trimming: 6 bases; J trimming: 5 bases; junction bases outside the gene matches: 9. The receptor was isolated from a human donor in good health (CMV status not recorded). Some clones in this sample may be carry-over from other donors' samples. Sequenced material: PBMCs. The chain uses TRBV12-3 or TRBV12-4 and TRBJ2-1, with TRBD2 matching over 11 bases. In nucleotides, the CDR3 is TGTGCCAGCAGGGGATTAGCGGGAGGGCCACACAATGAGCAGTTCTTC. Amino acids: CASRGLAGGPHNEQFF.